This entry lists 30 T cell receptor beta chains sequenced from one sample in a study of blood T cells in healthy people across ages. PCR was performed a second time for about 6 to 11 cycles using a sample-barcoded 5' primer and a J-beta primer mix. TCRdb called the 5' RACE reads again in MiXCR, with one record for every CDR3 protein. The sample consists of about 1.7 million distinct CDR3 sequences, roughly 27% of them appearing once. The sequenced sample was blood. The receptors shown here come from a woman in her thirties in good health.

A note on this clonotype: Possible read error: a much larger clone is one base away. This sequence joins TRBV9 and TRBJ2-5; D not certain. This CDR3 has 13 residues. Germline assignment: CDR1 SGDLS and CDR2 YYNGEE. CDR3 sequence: CASSVTAQETHYF. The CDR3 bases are TGTGCCAGCAGCGTAACAGCCCAAGAGACCCACTACTTC.

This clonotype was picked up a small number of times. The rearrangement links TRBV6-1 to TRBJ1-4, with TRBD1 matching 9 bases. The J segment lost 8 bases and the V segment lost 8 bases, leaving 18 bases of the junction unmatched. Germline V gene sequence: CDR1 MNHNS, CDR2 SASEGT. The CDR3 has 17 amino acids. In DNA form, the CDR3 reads TGTGCCAGCCTACCGGGACAGGGACCCCGTGGGGTAGAAAAACTGTTTTTT. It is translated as CASLPGQGPRGVEKLFF.

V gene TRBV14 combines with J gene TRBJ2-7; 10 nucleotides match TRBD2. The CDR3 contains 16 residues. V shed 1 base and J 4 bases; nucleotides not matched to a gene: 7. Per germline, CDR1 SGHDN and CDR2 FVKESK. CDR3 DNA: TGTGCCAGCAGCCAAGGGAGAGTGACTAGCGGGTACGAGCAGTACTTC. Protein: CASSQGRVTSGYEQYF.

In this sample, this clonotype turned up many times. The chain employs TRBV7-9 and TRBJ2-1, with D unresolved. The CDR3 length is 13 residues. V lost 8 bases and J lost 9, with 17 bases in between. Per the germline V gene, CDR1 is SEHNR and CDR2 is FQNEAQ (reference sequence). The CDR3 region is CASGPLLVSEQFF. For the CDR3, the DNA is TGTGCCAGCGGCCCCTTGCTTGTCAGTGAGCAGTTCTTC.

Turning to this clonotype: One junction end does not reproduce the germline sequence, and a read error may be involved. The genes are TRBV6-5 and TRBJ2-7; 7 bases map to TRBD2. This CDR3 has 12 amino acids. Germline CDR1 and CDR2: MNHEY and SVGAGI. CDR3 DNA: TGTGCCGGCAGCGGGGCGCCTAACGAGCAGTACTTC. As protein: CAGSGAPNEQYF.

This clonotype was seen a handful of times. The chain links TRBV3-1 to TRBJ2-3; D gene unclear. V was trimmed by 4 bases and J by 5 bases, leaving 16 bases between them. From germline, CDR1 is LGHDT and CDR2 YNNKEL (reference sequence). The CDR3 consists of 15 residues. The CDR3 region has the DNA TGTGCCAGCAGCCTGGAGAGTGCAGGTCTAGATACGCAGTATTTT. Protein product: CASSLESAGLDTQYF.

The CDR3 is CASSQQGLPQPQHF. Written as DNA, the CDR3 is TGTGCCAGCAGCCAACAGGGATTACCGCAGCCCCAGCATTTT. This chain joins TRBV3-1 and TRBJ1-5, with D perhaps matching TRBD1 (5 bases). V lost 2 bases and J lost 7, with 12 bases in between. This CDR3 is built from 14 residues. CDR1 is LGHDT, CDR2 YNNKEL, per germline (reference sequence).

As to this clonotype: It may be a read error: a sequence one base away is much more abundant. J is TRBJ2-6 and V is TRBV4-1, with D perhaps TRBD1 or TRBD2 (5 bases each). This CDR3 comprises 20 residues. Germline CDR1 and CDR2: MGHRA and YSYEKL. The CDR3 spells CASSQDNTGTQSSGANVPTF. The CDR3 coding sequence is TGCGCCAGCAGCCAAGATAACACCGGGACCCAGAGCTCTGGGGCCAACGTCCCGACTTTC.

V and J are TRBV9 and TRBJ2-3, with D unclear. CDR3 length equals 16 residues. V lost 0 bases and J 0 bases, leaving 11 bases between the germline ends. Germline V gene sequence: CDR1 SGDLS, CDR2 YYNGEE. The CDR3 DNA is TGTGCCAGCAGCGTAGAGGGAACATTTAGCACAGATACGCAGTATTTT. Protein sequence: CASSVEGTFSTDTQYF.

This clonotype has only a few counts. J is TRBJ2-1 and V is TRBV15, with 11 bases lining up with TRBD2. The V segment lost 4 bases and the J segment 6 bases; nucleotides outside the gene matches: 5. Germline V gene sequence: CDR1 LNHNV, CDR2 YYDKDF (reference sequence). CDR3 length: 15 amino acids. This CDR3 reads CATSMGLAEGNEQFF. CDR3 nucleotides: TGTGCCACCAGCATGGGACTAGCGGAAGGCAATGAGCAGTTCTTC. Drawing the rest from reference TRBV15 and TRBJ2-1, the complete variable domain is DAMVIQNPRYQVTQFGKPVTLSCSQTLNHNVMYWYQQKSSQAPKLLFHYYDKDFNNEADTPDNFQSRRPNTSFCFLDIRSPGLGDTAMYLCATSMGLAEGNEQFFGPGTRLTVL.

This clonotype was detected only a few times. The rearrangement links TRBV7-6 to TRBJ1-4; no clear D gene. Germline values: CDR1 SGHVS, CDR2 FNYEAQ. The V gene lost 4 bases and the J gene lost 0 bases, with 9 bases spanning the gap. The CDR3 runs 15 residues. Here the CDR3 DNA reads TGTGCCAGCAGCTCCTTCGCAGCAACTAATGAAAAACTGTTTTTT. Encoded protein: CASSSFAATNEKLFF.

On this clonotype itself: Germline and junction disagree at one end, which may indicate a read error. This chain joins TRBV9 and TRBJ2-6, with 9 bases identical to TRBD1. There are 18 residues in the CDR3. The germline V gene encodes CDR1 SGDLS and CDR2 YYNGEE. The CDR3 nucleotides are TGTGCCAGCAGCCCGGGGACAGGGCCTAACTCTGGGGCCAACGTCCGGACTTTC. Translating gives CASSPGTGPNSGANVRTF.

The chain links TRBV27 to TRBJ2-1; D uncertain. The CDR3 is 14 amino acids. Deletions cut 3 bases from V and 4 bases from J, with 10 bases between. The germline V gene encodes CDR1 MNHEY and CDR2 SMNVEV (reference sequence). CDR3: CASSFSTRYNEQFF. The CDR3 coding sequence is TGTGCCAGCAGTTTCTCGACAAGATACAATGAGCAGTTCTTC.

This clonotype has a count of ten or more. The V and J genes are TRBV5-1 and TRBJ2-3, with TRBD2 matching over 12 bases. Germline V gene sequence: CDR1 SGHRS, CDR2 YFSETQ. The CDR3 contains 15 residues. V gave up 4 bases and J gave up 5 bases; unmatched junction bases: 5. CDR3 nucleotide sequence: TGCGCCAGCAGCCCCGGACTAGCGGGGTTAGATACGCAGTATTTT. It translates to CASSPGLAGLDTQYF.

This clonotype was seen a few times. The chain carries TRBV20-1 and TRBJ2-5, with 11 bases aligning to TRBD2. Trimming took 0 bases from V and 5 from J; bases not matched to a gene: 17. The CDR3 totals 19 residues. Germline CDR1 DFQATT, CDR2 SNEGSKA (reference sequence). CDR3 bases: TGCAGTGCTAGAGATCTCCTAGCGGGGGGCGGGATGACAGCTGAGACCCAGTACTTC. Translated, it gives CSARDLLAGGGMTAETQYF.

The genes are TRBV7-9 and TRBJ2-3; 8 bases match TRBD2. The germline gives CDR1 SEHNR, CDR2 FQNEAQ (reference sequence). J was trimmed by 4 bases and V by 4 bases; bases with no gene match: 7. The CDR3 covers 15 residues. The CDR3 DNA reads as TGTGCCAGCAGCTGCCCCGGGAGGGGCGCAGATACGCAGTATTTT. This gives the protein CASSCPGRGADTQYF. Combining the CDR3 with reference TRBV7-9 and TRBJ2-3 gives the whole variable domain DTGVSQNPRHKITKRGQNVTFRCDPISEHNRLYWYRQTLGQGPEFLTYFQNEAQLEKSRLLSDRFSAERPKGSFSTLEIQRTEQGDSAMYLCASSCPGRGADTQYFGPGTRLTVL.

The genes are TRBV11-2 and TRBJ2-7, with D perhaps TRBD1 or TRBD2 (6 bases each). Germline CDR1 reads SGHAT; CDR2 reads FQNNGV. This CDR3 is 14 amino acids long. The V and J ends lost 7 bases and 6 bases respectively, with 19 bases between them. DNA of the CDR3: TGTGCCAGCACCACCCGAGGGGGACTCGGCGAGCAGTACTTC. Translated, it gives CASTTRGGLGEQYF. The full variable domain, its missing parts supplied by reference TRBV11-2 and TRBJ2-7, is EAGVAQSPRYKIIEKRQSVAFWCNPISGHATLYWYQQILGQGPKLLIQFQNNGVVDDSQLPKDRFSAERLKGVDSTLKIQPAKLEDSAVYLCASTTRGGLGEQYFGPGTRLTVT.

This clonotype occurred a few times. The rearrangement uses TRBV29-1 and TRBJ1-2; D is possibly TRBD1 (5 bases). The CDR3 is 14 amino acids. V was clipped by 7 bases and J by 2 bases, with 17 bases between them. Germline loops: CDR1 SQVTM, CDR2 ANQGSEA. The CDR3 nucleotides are TGCAGCGACCACCTAGGTGGGGGAAACTATGGCTACACCTTC. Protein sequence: CSDHLGGGNYGYTF.

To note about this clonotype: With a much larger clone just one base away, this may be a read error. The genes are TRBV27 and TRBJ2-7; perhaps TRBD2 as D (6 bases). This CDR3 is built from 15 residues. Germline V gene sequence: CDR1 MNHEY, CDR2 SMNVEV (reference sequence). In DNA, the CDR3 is TGTGCCTGCAGTTCCACCTCTACCGGGGGTTACGAGCAGTACTTC. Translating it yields CACSSTSTGGYEQYF.

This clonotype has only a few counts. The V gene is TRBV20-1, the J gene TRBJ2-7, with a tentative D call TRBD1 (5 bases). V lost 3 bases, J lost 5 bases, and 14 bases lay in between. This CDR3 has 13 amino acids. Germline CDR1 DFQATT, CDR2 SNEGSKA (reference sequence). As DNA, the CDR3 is TGCAGTGCTAGTAGTCAGGGCGTTCACGAGCAGTACTTC. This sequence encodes CSASSQGVHEQYF.

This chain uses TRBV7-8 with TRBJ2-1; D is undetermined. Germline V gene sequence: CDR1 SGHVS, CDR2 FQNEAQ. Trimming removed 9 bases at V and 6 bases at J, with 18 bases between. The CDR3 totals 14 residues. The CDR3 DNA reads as TGTGCCAGTAAGTCCCTCCCAGTTGTCAATGAGCAGTTCTTC. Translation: CASKSLPVVNEQFF.

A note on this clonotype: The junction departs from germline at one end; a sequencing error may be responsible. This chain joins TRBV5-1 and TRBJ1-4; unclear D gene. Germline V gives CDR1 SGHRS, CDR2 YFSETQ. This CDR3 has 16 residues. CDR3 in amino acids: CASSSGSTWANGKLFF. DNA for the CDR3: TGCGCCAGCAGCTCGGGATCGACATGGGCTAATGGAAAACTGTTTTTT.

CDR3 nucleotides: TGTGCTAGTGCCCCCTCGGGCAATCAGCCCCAGCATTTT. Translating it yields CASAPSGNQPQHF. The chain has TRBV12-5 and TRBJ1-5; the D is unclear. Per germline, CDR1 LGHNT and CDR2 FRNRAP. V lost 7 bases and J 2 bases, leaving 9 bases between the germline ends. CDR3 length: 13 residues.

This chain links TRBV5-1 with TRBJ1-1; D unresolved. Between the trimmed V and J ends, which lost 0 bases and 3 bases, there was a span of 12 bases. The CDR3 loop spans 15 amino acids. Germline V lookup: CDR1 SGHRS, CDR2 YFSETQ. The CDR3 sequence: CASSLEGQADTEAFF. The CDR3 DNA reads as TGCGCCAGCAGCTTGGAGGGCCAGGCGGACACTGAAGCTTTCTTT.

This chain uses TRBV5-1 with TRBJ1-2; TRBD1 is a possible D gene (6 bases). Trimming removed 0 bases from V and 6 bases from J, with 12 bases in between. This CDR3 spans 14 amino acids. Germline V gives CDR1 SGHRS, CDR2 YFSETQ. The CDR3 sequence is CASSLEAGVDGYTF. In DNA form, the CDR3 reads TGCGCCAGCAGCTTGGAGGCAGGGGTCGATGGCTACACCTTC.

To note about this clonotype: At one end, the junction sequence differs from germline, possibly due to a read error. CDR3 region: CSAREVVHGHTF. In nucleotides, the CDR3 is TGCAGTGCTAGAGAGGTAGTCCATGGCCACACCTTC. The rearrangement uses TRBV20-1 and TRBJ1-2, with D unclear. From germline, CDR1 is DFQATT and CDR2 SNEGSKA (reference sequence). The CDR3 extends over 12 amino acids.

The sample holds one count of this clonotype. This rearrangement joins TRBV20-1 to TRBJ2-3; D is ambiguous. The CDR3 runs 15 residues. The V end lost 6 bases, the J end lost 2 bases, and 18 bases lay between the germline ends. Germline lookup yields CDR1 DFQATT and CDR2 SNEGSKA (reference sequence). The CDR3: CSALPLTRATDTQYF. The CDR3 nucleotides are TGCAGTGCCCTCCCTCTCACTCGAGCCACAGATACGCAGTATTTT.

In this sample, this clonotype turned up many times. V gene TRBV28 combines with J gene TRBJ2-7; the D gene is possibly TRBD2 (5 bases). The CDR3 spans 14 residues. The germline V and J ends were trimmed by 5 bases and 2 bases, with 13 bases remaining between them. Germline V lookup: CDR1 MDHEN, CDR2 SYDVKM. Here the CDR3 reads CASSRTPIPYEQYF. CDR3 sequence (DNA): TGTGCCAGCAGTCGGACTCCGATCCCCTACGAGCAGTACTTC. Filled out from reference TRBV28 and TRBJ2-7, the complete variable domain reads DVKVTQSSRYLVKRTGEKVFLECVQDMDHENMFWYRQDPGLGLRLIYFSYDVKMKEKGDIPEGYSVSREKKERFSLILESASTNQTSMYLCASSRTPIPYEQYFGPGTRLTVT.

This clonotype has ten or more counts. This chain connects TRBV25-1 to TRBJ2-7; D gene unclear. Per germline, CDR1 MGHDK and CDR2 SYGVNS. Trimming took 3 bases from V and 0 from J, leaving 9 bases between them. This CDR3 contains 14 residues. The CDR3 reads CASSDQRSSYEQYF. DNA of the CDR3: TGTGCCAGCAGTGATCAGAGGAGCTCCTACGAGCAGTACTTC.

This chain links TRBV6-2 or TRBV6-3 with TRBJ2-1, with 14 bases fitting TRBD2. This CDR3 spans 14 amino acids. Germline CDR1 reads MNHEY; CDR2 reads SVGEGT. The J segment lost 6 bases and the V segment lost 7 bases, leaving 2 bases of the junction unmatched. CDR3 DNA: TGTGCCAGCACTGGGACTAGCGGGAGCAATGAGCAGTTCTTC. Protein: CASTGTSGSNEQFF.